A selection of T cell receptor beta chains follows, all from one sample in a study of regulatory T cells in long-lasting Graves disease. Using its own MiXCR run on the multiplex PCR reads, TCRdb lists one record per CDR3 protein. The sample lists about 500,000 distinct CDR3 sequences, more than 10% occurring once. The data also belong to a second study, concerning T cells in Graves' hyperthyroidism and ophthalmopathy.

Sample: peripheral blood mononuclear cells (PBMCs), taken at new diagnosis, from a patient treated with antithyroid drugs. The receptors stem from a woman under 40 with Graves disease. Both conserved end residues are part of each CDR3. Each record gives: V gene, clone size, J gene, D gene, CDR3 protein, CDR3 DNA. D genes are given only for firm matches. Clone sizes are given selectively: once, few, many, or a class where the clone is expanded.

v_gene: TRBV29-1
abundance: -
j_gene: TRBJ1-1
d_gene: -
CDR3aa: CSVEGPHVNTEAFF
CDR3nt: TGCAGCGTTGAAGGCCCCCATGTGAACACTGAAGCTTTCTTT

v_gene: TRBV20-1
abundance: few
j_gene: TRBJ1-2
d_gene: -
CDR3aa: CSTSGYTF
CDR3nt: TGCAGTACTAGCGGCTACACCTTC

v_gene: TRBV5-1
abundance: -
j_gene: TRBJ2-5
d_gene: TRBD2
CDR3aa: CASGLAGAETQYF
CDR3nt: TGTGCCAGCGGCTTAGCGGGAGCAGAGACCCAGTACTTC

v_gene: TRBV2
abundance: few
j_gene: TRBJ2-1
d_gene: -
CDR3aa: CASGLADVNEQFF
CDR3nt: TGTGCCAGCGGGCTGGCGGACGTCAATGAGCAGTTCTTC

v_gene: TRBV15
abundance: many
j_gene: TRBJ1-5
d_gene: -
CDR3aa: CATSSLEGAQHF
CDR3nt: TGTGCCACCAGCAGCCTGGAGGGGGCCCAGCATTTT

v_gene: TRBV5-4
abundance: many
j_gene: TRBJ1-2
d_gene: -
CDR3aa: CASSLVSRTEIGYTF
CDR3nt: TGTGCCAGCAGCTTGGTCAGTCGGACCGAGATCGGCTACACCTTC

v_gene: TRBV4-3
abundance: -
j_gene: TRBJ2-1
d_gene: TRBD1
CDR3aa: CASSQDRQGIWEQFF
CDR3nt: TGCGCCAGCAGCCAAGATCGACAGGGAATTTGGGAGCAGTTCTTC

v_gene: TRBV20-1
abundance: many
j_gene: TRBJ2-7
d_gene: -
CDR3aa: CSALLSLRDEQYF
CDR3nt: TGCAGTGCTCTCTTATCCCTCAGGGACGAGCAGTACTTC

v_gene: TRBV20-1
abundance: many
j_gene: TRBJ2-7
d_gene: TRBD1
CDR3aa: CSAVEGQGAPEQYF
CDR3nt: TGCAGTGCTGTAGAGGGACAGGGGGCCCCCGAGCAGTACTTC

v_gene: TRBV2
abundance: many
j_gene: TRBJ2-7
d_gene: -
CDR3aa: CASYGGSEEQYF
CDR3nt: TGTGCCAGCTACGGGGGCTCGGAGGAGCAGTACTTC

v_gene: TRBV19
abundance: -
j_gene: TRBJ2-7
d_gene: TRBD2
CDR3aa: CASSRGTSGISYEQYF
CDR3nt: TGTGCCAGTAGTAGGGGGACTAGCGGGATCTCCTACGAGCAGTACTTC

v_gene: TRBV7-2
abundance: many
j_gene: TRBJ2-7
d_gene: -
CDR3aa: CASSLGSGNSYEQYF
CDR3nt: TGTGCCAGCAGCTTAGGTTCTGGGAACTCCTACGAGCAGTACTTC

v_gene: TRBV12-3/TRBV12-4
abundance: many
j_gene: TRBJ2-4
d_gene: TRBD1
CDR3aa: CASRGGTGTLGNIQYF
CDR3nt: TGTGCCAGCAGGGGTGGGACAGGGACGTTGGGGAACATTCAGTACTTC

v_gene: TRBV11-2
abundance: many
j_gene: TRBJ2-3
d_gene: -
CDR3aa: CASRLGADTQYF
CDR3nt: TGTGCCAGCAGGTTGGGGGCAGATACGCAGTATTTT

v_gene: TRBV2
abundance: many
j_gene: TRBJ1-2
d_gene: -
CDR3aa: CASSGEEGGYTF
CDR3nt: TGTGCCAGCAGCGGCGAGGAGGGTGGCTACACCTTC

v_gene: TRBV20-1
abundance: -
j_gene: TRBJ2-2
d_gene: TRBD2
CDR3aa: CSARRGRNTGELFF
CDR3nt: TGCAGTGCTAGGCGCGGGAGGAACACCGGGGAGCTGTTTTTT

v_gene: TRBV6-1
abundance: many
j_gene: TRBJ2-1
d_gene: TRBD2
CDR3aa: CASTRAGHNEQFF
CDR3nt: TGTGCCAGCACCCGAGCGGGACACAATGAGCAGTTCTTC

v_gene: TRBV27
abundance: many
j_gene: TRBJ1-1
d_gene: TRBD1
CDR3aa: CASSYGTGGDTEAFF
CDR3nt: TGTGCCAGCAGTTACGGGACAGGGGGCGACACTGAAGCTTTCTTT

v_gene: TRBV5-8
abundance: many
j_gene: TRBJ2-7
d_gene: TRBD1
CDR3aa: CASSFTGGGTYEQYF
CDR3nt: TGTGCCAGCAGCTTTACAGGGGGAGGAACCTACGAGCAGTACTTC

v_gene: TRBV6-5
abundance: few
j_gene: TRBJ1-1
d_gene: TRBD1
CDR3aa: CASSYSRDRNTEAFF
CDR3nt: TGTGCCAGCAGTTACTCGAGGGACAGGAACACTGAAGCTTTCTTT

v_gene: TRBV5-4
abundance: -
j_gene: TRBJ1-2
d_gene: -
CDR3aa: CASSPRGADKDYTF
CDR3nt: TGTGCCAGCAGCCCAAGGGGGGCGGACAAGGACTACACCTTC

v_gene: TRBV3-1
abundance: many
j_gene: TRBJ1-1
d_gene: -
CDR3aa: CASSPLLYNTEAFF
CDR3nt: TGTGCCAGCAGCCCCCTACTATATAACACTGAAGCTTTCTTT

v_gene: TRBV7-9
abundance: many
j_gene: TRBJ2-1
d_gene: -
CDR3aa: CASSVISSYNEQFF
CDR3nt: TGTGCCAGCAGCGTGATTAGCTCCTACAATGAGCAGTTCTTC

v_gene: TRBV19
abundance: many
j_gene: TRBJ2-2
d_gene: TRBD2
CDR3aa: CASSPSGDGELFF
CDR3nt: TGTGCCAGTAGCCCTAGCGGAGACGGGGAGCTGTTTTTT

v_gene: TRBV7-9
abundance: few
j_gene: TRBJ2-2
d_gene: TRBD1
CDR3aa: CASSFGRDRMNTGELFF
CDR3nt: TGTGCCAGCAGCTTCGGCCGGGACAGGATGAACACCGGGGAGCTGTTTTTT

v_gene: TRBV4-1
abundance: -
j_gene: TRBJ2-7
d_gene: -
CDR3aa: CASSLMVLSSYEQYF
CDR3nt: TGCGCCAGCAGCCTGATGGTACTGAGCTCCTACGAGCAGTACTTC

v_gene: TRBV4-1
abundance: many
j_gene: TRBJ2-3
d_gene: TRBD1
CDR3aa: CASSRTGYTDTQYF
CDR3nt: TGCGCCAGCAGCCGGACAGGATACACAGATACGCAGTATTTT

v_gene: TRBV6-2/TRBV6-3
abundance: many
j_gene: TRBJ2-1
d_gene: TRBD2
CDR3aa: CASSYEWTSGRARNNEQFF
CDR3nt: TGTGCCAGCAGTTACGAGTGGACTAGCGGGAGGGCCCGTAACAATGAGCAGTTCTTC

v_gene: TRBV3-1
abundance: -
j_gene: TRBJ2-2
d_gene: -
CDR3aa: CASSQVSGANTGELFF
CDR3nt: TGTGCCAGCAGCCAAGTTAGCGGTGCGAACACCGGGGAGCTGTTTTTT

v_gene: TRBV24-1
abundance: few
j_gene: TRBJ2-2
d_gene: -
CDR3aa: CATSDLFGGTNTGELFF
CDR3nt: TGTGCCACCAGTGATTTGTTCGGGGGCACGAACACCGGGGAGCTGTTTTTT

v_gene: TRBV5-5
abundance: few
j_gene: TRBJ2-6
d_gene: -
CDR3aa: CASSWGQLRSSGANVLTF
CDR3nt: TGTGCCAGCAGCTGGGGCCAGTTGCGTTCTTCTGGGGCCAACGTCCTGACTTTC

v_gene: TRBV9
abundance: many
j_gene: TRBJ1-1
d_gene: -
CDR3aa: CASSVGQRNTEAFF
CDR3nt: TGTGCCAGCAGCGTAGGACAGAGGAACACTGAAGCTTTCTTT

v_gene: TRBV6-5
abundance: many
j_gene: TRBJ2-2
d_gene: TRBD2
CDR3aa: CASSYSGGRAPGELFF
CDR3nt: TGTGCCAGCAGTTACTCGGGGGGGAGGGCCCCCGGGGAGCTGTTTTTT

v_gene: TRBV10-3
abundance: many
j_gene: TRBJ2-2
d_gene: TRBD1
CDR3aa: CAIGYRGDGELFF
CDR3nt: TGTGCCATCGGCTACAGGGGAGACGGGGAGCTGTTTTTT

v_gene: TRBV12-3/TRBV12-4
abundance: many
j_gene: TRBJ2-7
d_gene: TRBD2
CDR3aa: CASSFLAGVSYEQYF
CDR3nt: TGTGCCAGCAGTTTCTTAGCGGGAGTCTCCTACGAGCAGTACTTC

v_gene: TRBV12-3/TRBV12-4
abundance: many
j_gene: TRBJ1-6
d_gene: TRBD1
CDR3aa: CASRGTGNSPLHF
CDR3nt: TGTGCCAGCAGAGGGACAGGGAATTCACCCCTCCACTTT

v_gene: TRBV19
abundance: -
j_gene: TRBJ1-5
d_gene: -
CDR3aa: CASSILGDHLPQHF
CDR3nt: TGTGCCAGTAGTATTCTCGGCGACCACTTGCCCCAGCATTTT